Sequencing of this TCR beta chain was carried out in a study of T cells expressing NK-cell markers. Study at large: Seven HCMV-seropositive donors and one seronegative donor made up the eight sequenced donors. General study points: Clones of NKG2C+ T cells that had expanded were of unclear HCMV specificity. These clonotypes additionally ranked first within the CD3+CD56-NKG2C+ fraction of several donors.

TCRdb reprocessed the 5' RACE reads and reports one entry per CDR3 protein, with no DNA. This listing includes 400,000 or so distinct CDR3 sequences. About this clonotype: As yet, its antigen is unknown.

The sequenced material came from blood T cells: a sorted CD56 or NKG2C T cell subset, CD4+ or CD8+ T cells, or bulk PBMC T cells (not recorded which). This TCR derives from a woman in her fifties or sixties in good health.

CDR3 region: CSARTWTGAVTDTQYF. V and J are TRBV20-1 and TRBJ2-3; as DNA is missing, the TRBD1 call by TCRdb cannot be tested. CDR1 and CDR2 from the germline V gene are DFQATT and SNEGSKA (reference sequence). This CDR3 is built from 16 residues.